One sample yielded the 24 T cell receptor beta chains listed below, sequenced in a study of blood T cells in healthy people across ages. Combining a sample-barcoded 5' primer with a J-beta primer mix, a second PCR ran for roughly 7 to 12 cycles. Using its own MiXCR run on the 5' RACE reads, TCRdb lists one record per CDR3 protein. The repertoire holds approximately 800,000 distinct CDR3 sequences, with 20% to 25% as singletons. The same sample was also used in a study of T cells of mothers and their children.

The sequencing sample was made of blood. Receptor source: a boy under 18 in good health.

This clonotype was detected a few times. Mismatch with germline at one junction end may stem from a read error. The genes are TRBV28 and TRBJ2-4, with 13 bases fitting TRBD2. Germline loops: CDR1 MDHEN, CDR2 SYDVKM. The CDR3 contains 17 residues. The CDR3 bases are TGTGCCAGCAGACCACTAGCGGGAGGGCTAGCCAAAAACATTCGGTACTTC. Its translation: CASRPLAGGLAKNIRYF. Complete variable domain (other parts from reference TRBV28 and TRBJ2-4): DVKVTQSSRYLVKRTGEKVFLECVQDMDHENMFWYRQDPGLGLRLIYFSYDVKMKEKGDIPEGYSVSREKKERFSLILESASTNQTSMYLCASRPLAGGLAKNIRYFGAGTRLSVL.

This chain uses TRBV7-9 with TRBJ2-6, with a weak D call TRBD2 (7 bases). Germline assignment: CDR1 SEHNR and CDR2 FQNEAQ (reference sequence). V shed 3 bases and J shed 3 bases, with 18 bases lying between them. The CDR3 is 18 amino acids. The CDR3 loop is CASSFTHREGFGANVLTF. Written as DNA, the CDR3 is TGTGCCAGCAGCTTCACCCACAGGGAGGGCTTTGGGGCCAACGTCCTGACTTTC. The full variable domain, its missing parts supplied by reference TRBV7-9 and TRBJ2-6, is DTGVSQNPRHKITKRGQNVTFRCDPISEHNRLYWYRQTLGQGPEFLTYFQNEAQLEKSRLLSDRFSAERPKGSFSTLEIQRTEQGDSAMYLCASSFTHREGFGANVLTFGAGSRLTVL.

This clonotype was detected ten times or more. V usage is TRBV7-2 and J usage is TRBJ1-3; possibly TRBD1 for D (6 bases). Trimming took 1 base from V and 4 from J, leaving 11 bases between them. This CDR3 region has 15 residues. Germline V gives CDR1 SGHTA, CDR2 FQGNSA. CDR3 DNA: TGTGCCAGCAGCTTAGTGGGGGGCACGGGAAACACCATATATTTT. Protein: CASSLVGGTGNTIYF.

A word on this clonotype: The germline gene is not matched at one end of the junction; a read error may be the cause. The chain couples TRBV20-1 to TRBJ2-1; 12 bases are shared with TRBD2. This CDR3 has 14 residues. CDR1 and CDR2 (germline): DFQATT, SNEGSKA (reference sequence). CDR3 protein: CSALLAGGGNERFF. The CDR3, as DNA: TGCAGTGCACTTCTAGCGGGAGGGGGCAATGAGCGGTTCTTC.

CDR3 DNA: TGTGCCAGCAGCCAAGAACTAGGGAACACCGGGGAGCTGTTTTTT. Amino acid sequence: CASSQELGNTGELFF. This rearrangement joins TRBV4-2 to TRBJ2-2; maybe TRBD2 (5 bases). Germline lookup yields CDR1 LGHNA and CDR2 YNFKEQ. This CDR3 is 15 amino acids long. V lost 0 bases and J lost 1, with 6 bases in between.

This clonotype was counted a few times. The CDR3 spells CASSLVGGGPSEQFF. Written as DNA, the CDR3 is TGTGCCAGCAGCTTAGTTGGGGGAGGGCCCAGTGAGCAGTTCTTC. This sequence joins TRBV7-6 and TRBJ2-1; 7 bases line up with TRBD2. From germline, CDR1 is SGHVS and CDR2 FNYEAQ. The CDR3 has 15 amino acids. The V and J ends lost 1 base and 9 bases, in that order; junction bases with no gene match: 9.

The chain is built from TRBV29-1 and TRBJ2-5; D is possibly TRBD2 (6 bases). The CDR3 sequence is 13 residues long. The V gene lost 6 bases and the J gene lost 1 base, with 12 bases spanning the gap. The germline CDR1 and CDR2 sequences are SQVTM and ANQGSEA. The CDR3 nucleotides read TGCAGCGTCTCTGGGACTGCCCAAGAGACCCAGTACTTC. Protein sequence: CSVSGTAQETQYF.

This clonotype appeared a few times. This chain joins TRBV12-3 or TRBV12-4 and TRBJ2-7; D assignment may be TRBD1 or TRBD2 (5 bases each). V lost 1 base and J lost 3, with 13 bases in between. This CDR3 spans 15 amino acids. In DNA form, the CDR3 reads TGTGCCAGCAGTTTAGAGAGGGGAATTCGCTACGAGCAGTACTTC. Its translation is CASSLERGIRYEQYF.

This clonotype showed up just once. The chain employs TRBV7-2 and TRBJ2-1; a possible D gene is TRBD1 (6 bases). Deletions cut 1 base from V and 8 bases from J, with 15 bases between. The CDR3 consists of 15 residues. Germline V gene sequence: CDR1 SGHTA, CDR2 FQGNSA. CDR3 nucleotide sequence: TGTGCCAGCAGCTTAGGTCAGGGGATTATCCATGAGCAGTTCTTC. Protein product: CASSLGQGIIHEQFF. Variable domain in full (rest from reference TRBV7-2 and TRBJ2-1): GAGVSQSPSNKVTEKGKDVELRCDPISGHTALYWYRQSLGQGLEFLIYFQGNSAPDKSGLPSDRFSAERTGGSVSTLTIQRTQQEDSAVYLCASSLGQGIIHEQFFGPGTRLTVL.

This chain joins TRBV7-9 and TRBJ2-5; the D call may be TRBD1 or TRBD2 (5 bases each). The J call may be mistaken, given a closer DNA end match to TRBJ2-1. Germline CDR1 SEHNR, CDR2 FQNEAQ (reference sequence). The CDR3 totals 15 residues. CDR3 amino acids: CASSAPGPTVDEQFF. CDR3 coding DNA: TGTGCCAGCAGCGCCCCGGGACCCACGGTCGATGAGCAGTTCTTC.

This chain links TRBV11-2 with TRBJ2-3; D is perhaps TRBD2 (6 bases). This CDR3 spans 13 amino acids. With 5 bases removed from V and 9 bases from J, the gap between germline ends came to 15 bases. Germline CDR1 reads SGHAT; CDR2 reads FQNNGV. The CDR3, as DNA: TGTGCCAGCAGCGGGGGTGGGGGGAGCACGCAGTATTTT. This codes for CASSGGGGSTQYF.

The genes are TRBV12-3 or TRBV12-4 and TRBJ1-2; possible D gene TRBD1, 5 bases. CDR3 size: 15 residues. The ends were cut back, 5 bases at V and 4 bases at J, with 17 bases in the middle. CDR3: CASSSDLGVPYGYTF. CDR3 nucleotide sequence: TGTGCCAGCAGTAGCGACCTGGGGGTGCCCTATGGCTACACCTTC.

The rearrangement joins TRBV7-9 to TRBJ2-7; D possibly corresponds to TRBD2 (6 bases). The germline CDR1 and CDR2 sequences are SEHNR and FQNEAQ (reference sequence). Trimming pared 5 bases from V and 6 bases from J, leaving 14 bases between. The length of the CDR3 is 13 residues. The CDR3 DNA reads TGTGCCAGCAGCGCGACGGGGGACTTCGAGCAGTACTTC. Translation: CASSATGDFEQYF.

This clonotype was seen a few times. This chain joins TRBV10-3 and TRBJ2-5, with 10 bases aligning to TRBD1. The J call may be mistaken, given a closer DNA end match to TRBJ2-7. Germline values: CDR1 ENHRY, CDR2 SYGVKD. The CDR3 runs to 17 residues. The CDR3: CAISEQPRDRGAGEQYF. CDR3 sequence (DNA): TGTGCCATCAGTGAGCAACCCCGGGACAGGGGTGCAGGCGAGCAGTACTTC.

This chain uses TRBV27 with TRBJ2-2; 13 nucleotides align to TRBD2. CDR3 length equals 17 residues. The V gene's germline CDR1 is MNHEY and CDR2 SMNVEV (reference sequence). The V and J ends lost 3 bases and 6 bases, in that order; junction bases with no gene match: 7. CDR3 sequence (DNA): TGTGCCAGCAGTTTCCTTACTAGCGGGAGGGCCCCCGGGGAGCTGTTTTTT. It is translated as CASSFLTSGRAPGELFF.

This chain links TRBV5-1 with TRBJ2-1; D gene ambiguous. Near its end, the DNA agrees better with TRBJ2-7, so the J call may be wrong. The germline V gene has CDR1 SGHRS and CDR2 YFSETQ. CDR3 size: 13 residues. Here the CDR3 reads CASSDMVAEEQYF. The CDR3 DNA follows: TGCGCCAGCAGCGACATGGTAGCTGAGGAGCAGTACTTC.

The chain recombines TRBV4-3 with TRBJ2-5, with 8 bases lining up with TRBD2. V was clipped by 4 bases and J by 5 bases; unmatched bases: 9. CDR1 and CDR2 (germline): LGHNA, YSLEER. The CDR3 runs 15 residues. DNA for the CDR3: TGCGCCAGCAGCCCCTTAGCGGGACCGCGGGAGACCCAGTACTTC. It is translated as CASSPLAGPRETQYF.

The chain couples TRBV30 to TRBJ1-1; D ambiguous. CDR1 is GTSNPN and CDR2 is SVGIG in the germline V gene (reference sequence). Trimming cost V 0 bases and J 1 base, with 6 bases left between them. The length of the CDR3 is 13 residues. The CDR3 DNA follows: TGTGCCTGGAGTGTCACCTCGAACACTGAAGCTTTCTTT. It yields the protein CAWSVTSNTEAFF.

The V gene is TRBV5-1, the J gene TRBJ2-3; no clear D gene. Germline V gene sequence: CDR1 SGHRS, CDR2 YFSETQ. V lost 0 bases to trimming and J lost 7 bases, with 9 bases between them. The CDR3 covers 13 residues. The CDR3 protein is CASSLVFDNTQYF. The DNA of the CDR3 is TGCGCCAGCAGCTTGGTATTTGATAATACGCAGTATTTT.

The CDR3 spells CSVDNRADHYGYTF. The CDR3 coding sequence is TGCAGCGTTGACAACCGCGCGGACCACTATGGCTACACCTTC. The gene calls are TRBV29-1 and TRBJ1-2; no firm D call. Germline assignment: CDR1 SQVTM and CDR2 ANQGSEA. This CDR3 contains 14 residues. Trimming shortened V by 3 bases and J by 3 bases, and 14 bases separated the two germline ends. Looking up the rest from reference TRBV29-1 and TRBJ1-2 gives the full variable domain: SAVISQKPSRDICQRGTSLTIQCQVDSQVTMMFWYRQQPGQSLTLIATANQGSEATYESGFVIDKFPISRPNLTFSTLTVSNMSPEDSSIYLCSVDNRADHYGYTFGSGTRLTVV.

This rearrangement joins TRBV7-8 to TRBJ2-5; D not certain. The germline V gene encodes CDR1 SGHVS and CDR2 FQNEAQ. The CDR3 loop spans 17 amino acids. V lost 4 bases and J lost 6, with 24 bases in between. The DNA of the CDR3 is TGTGCCAGCAGCTCCGAATCGGGTACCGTCAGGTGGCAGACCCAGTACTTC. It codes for CASSSESGTVRWQTQYF.

This clonotype has only a few counts. V usage is TRBV12-3 or TRBV12-4 and J usage is TRBJ2-5; D might be TRBD2 (7 bases). Trimming pared 6 bases from V and 5 bases from J, leaving 19 bases between. CDR3 length: 15 amino acids. The CDR3 reads CASRHLAEGDETQYF. CDR3 bases: TGTGCCAGCAGACATCTAGCGGAGGGGGATGAGACCCAGTACTTC.

This clonotype came up once. A much larger clone lies a single base off, so this may be a read error. The chain is built from TRBV3-1 and TRBJ2-5; unclear D gene. Matching the DNA end better, TRBJ2-7 makes the J call doubtful. From germline, CDR1 is LGHDT and CDR2 YNNKEL (reference sequence). The length of the CDR3 is 17 residues. The CDR3 is CASSQDLSPGYTCEQYF. The CDR3 nucleotides are TGTGCCAGCAGCCAAGACCTGTCTCCGGGCTATACATGCGAGCAGTACTTC.

The V and J genes are TRBV18 and TRBJ2-3; the D is unclear. The CDR3 is made up of 16 amino acids. Germline V gene sequence: CDR1 KGHSH, CDR2 LQKENI. Trimming left V 1 base short and J 2 bases short, with 13 bases between. The CDR3: CASSPLTGVSTDTQYF. CDR3 DNA: TGTGCCAGCTCACCACTGACCGGAGTATCCACAGATACGCAGTATTTT.